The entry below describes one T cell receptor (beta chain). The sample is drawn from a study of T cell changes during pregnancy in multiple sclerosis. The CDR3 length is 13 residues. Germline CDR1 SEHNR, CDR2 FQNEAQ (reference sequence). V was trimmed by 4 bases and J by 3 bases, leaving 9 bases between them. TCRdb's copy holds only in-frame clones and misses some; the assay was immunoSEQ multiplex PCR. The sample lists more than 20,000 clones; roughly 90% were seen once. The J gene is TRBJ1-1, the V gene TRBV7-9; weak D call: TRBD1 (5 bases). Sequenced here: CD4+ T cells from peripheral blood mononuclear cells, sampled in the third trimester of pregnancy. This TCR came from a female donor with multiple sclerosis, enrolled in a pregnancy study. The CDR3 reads CASSWGGDTEAFF. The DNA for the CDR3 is TGTGCCAGCAGCTGGGGGGGGGACACTGAAGCTTTCTTT.